These 18 T cell receptor beta chains were sequenced from one sample in a study of cytomegalovirus exposure and HLA in healthy donors. Primers for the PCR totalled 60 Vbeta and 13 Jbeta. Using immunoSEQ multiplex PCR, the repertoire was profiled, and TCRdb retains in-frame clones only, with some absent. The table shows around 67,000 clones, with around 78% occurring only once. The sample comprised PBMCs. The receptors come from a man aged 18-30 years in good health and CMV-seropositive.

The chain links TRBV5-6 to TRBJ2-1; 7 bases are a match to TRBD2. This CDR3 spans 13 amino acids. Per the germline V gene, CDR1 is SGHDT and CDR2 is YYEEEE. Trimming cost V 2 bases and J 8 bases; bases outside gene matches: 4. In DNA form, the CDR3 reads TGTGCCAGCAGCTTTTTTGGGGGGGATGAGCAGTTCTTC. This encodes CASSFFGGDEQFF.

The chain has TRBV19 and TRBJ2-7; no reliable D call. V lost 3 bases and J lost 3, with 3 bases in between. Germline V CDR1 and CDR2: LNHDA, SQIVND (reference sequence). The CDR3 sequence is 11 residues long. The CDR3 region has the DNA TGTGCCAGTAGTATCGGCTACGAGCAGTACTTC. Translating gives CASSIGYEQYF.

The V and J genes are TRBV11-2 and TRBJ2-7; the D is unclear. Germline CDR1 reads SGHAT; CDR2 reads FQNNGV. Deletions cut 6 bases from V and 0 bases from J, with 12 bases between. The CDR3 runs 14 residues. CDR3 nucleotides: TGTGCCAGCAGTTCACCCCATAGCTCCTACGAGCAGTACTTC. Amino acid sequence: CASSSPHSSYEQYF.

V gene TRBV29-1 combines with J gene TRBJ1-2, with 9 bases matching TRBD1. V gave up 4 bases and J gave up 2 bases; unmatched junction bases: 8. This CDR3 contains 15 residues. CDR1 and CDR2 (germline): SQVTM, ANQGSEA. CDR3 in DNA: TGCAGCGTTGGGGTAGGCGGGACAGGGAACTATGGCTACACCTTC. This encodes CSVGVGGTGNYGYTF.

This clone has only a few counts. The rearrangement links TRBV4-1 to TRBJ1-1, with a possible D match to TRBD1 (6 bases). The V gene lost 0 bases and the J gene lost 5 bases, with 16 bases spanning the gap. The CDR3 spans 16 residues. Germline V lookup: CDR1 MGHRA, CDR2 YSYEKL. The CDR3 sequence is CASSQDLARGRTEAFF. The CDR3 bases are TGCGCCAGCAGCCAAGATTTGGCCAGGGGAAGGACTGAAGCTTTCTTT.

This chain joins TRBV6-1 and TRBJ2-7, with 10 positions matching TRBD2. The V and J ends lost 3 bases and 4 bases, in that order; junction bases with no gene match: 9. CDR1 MNHNS and CDR2 SASEGT come from the germline V gene. This CDR3 contains 16 residues. DNA for the CDR3: TGTGCCAGCAGTGATACGATAGCGGGAGGCCAGTACGAGCAGTACTTC. Protein sequence: CASSDTIAGGQYEQYF.

The chain uses TRBV6-5 and TRBJ1-4; 7 bases line up with TRBD1. This CDR3 comprises 14 residues. Per germline, CDR1 MNHEY and CDR2 SVGAGI. The junction had 12 bases not matched to a gene; V was cut back by 7 bases and J by 10 bases. The CDR3 coding sequence is TGTGCCAGCACCATGAAAAGACAGGGAGGAAAACTGTTTTTT. Residues: CASTMKRQGGKLFF.

The genes are TRBV6-1 and TRBJ2-6; the D is unclear. Trimming cost V 5 bases and J 0 bases, with 8 bases left between them. The CDR3 covers 15 residues. Germline CDR1 MNHNS, CDR2 SASEGT. The CDR3 loop is CASSTDISGANVLTF. As DNA, the CDR3 is TGTGCCAGCAGTACCGACATCTCTGGGGCCAACGTCCTGACTTTC.

This clone was seen a few times. This chain joins TRBV9 and TRBJ1-1; a weak D match, TRBD1 (5 bases). The CDR3 covers 20 residues. Trimming shortened V by 4 bases and J by 0 bases, and 28 bases separated the two germline ends. Germline-derived CDR1 and CDR2 are SGDLS and YYNGEE. The CDR3 DNA reads as TGTGCCAGCAGCAGGTCCGGACACCTTACGATGAACAACATGAACACTGAAGCTTTCTTT. Amino acids: CASSRSGHLTMNNMNTEAFF.

V gene TRBV5-6 combines with J gene TRBJ2-7, with D possibly TRBD2 on 5 matching bases. The length of the CDR3 is 12 residues. The V gene's germline CDR1 is SGHDT and CDR2 YYEEEE. The V end lost 4 bases, the J end lost 3 bases, and 8 bases lay between the germline ends. The CDR3 DNA reads TGTGCCAGCAGCGGACGGGGCTACGAGCAGTACTTC. Translated, it gives CASSGRGYEQYF.

The V call is TRBV27, the J call TRBJ2-1, with 7 positions matching TRBD1. The CDR3 totals 14 residues. Germline loops: CDR1 MNHEY, CDR2 SMNVEV (reference sequence). V was pared by 8 bases and J by 7 bases, with 11 bases of the junction left unmatched. CDR3: CASRQGRGLNEQFF. In nucleotides, the CDR3 is TGTGCCAGCCGACAGGGTCGGGGCTTAAATGAGCAGTTCTTC.

The J gene is TRBJ1-5, the V gene TRBV28, with 8 nucleotides matching TRBD1. CDR1 is MDHEN and CDR2 is SYDVKM in the germline V gene. V lost 4 bases and J lost 7; bases outside the gene matches: 6. The CDR3 has 14 residues. Here the CDR3 reads CASSSGQGKQPQHF. CDR3 DNA: TGTGCCAGCAGTTCTGGACAGGGTAAACAGCCCCAGCATTTT.

This clone has more than one count but fewer than ten. The V call is TRBV6-1, the J call TRBJ1-5, with 9 bases that match TRBD1. The CDR3 sequence is 15 residues long. Trimming cost V 5 bases and J 4 bases; bases outside gene matches: 6. Germline CDR1 and CDR2: MNHNS and SASEGT. CDR3 sequence reads: CASSTGQGRNQPQHF. Here the CDR3 DNA reads TGTGCCAGCAGTACCGGACAGGGGCGAAATCAGCCCCAGCATTTT.

V usage is TRBV5-1 and J usage is TRBJ2-1, with 9 bases lining up with TRBD2. CDR1 and CDR2 (germline): SGHRS, YFSETQ. V was clipped by 4 bases and J by 4 bases; unmatched bases: 6. This CDR3 is built from 15 residues. CDR3 nucleotides: TGCGCCAGCAGCCGGATAGCGGGGGAATACAATGAGCAGTTCTTC. It translates to CASSRIAGEYNEQFF.

This rearrangement joins TRBV30 to TRBJ1-1; no clear D gene. Germline CDR1 and CDR2: GTSNPN and SVGIG (reference sequence). V dropped 3 bases and J dropped 7 bases, with 12 bases sitting between them. The CDR3 extends over 12 amino acids. This chain's CDR3 is CAWSGGFLEAFF. In nucleotides, the CDR3 is TGTGCCTGGAGCGGAGGGTTTCTTGAAGCTTTCTTT.

The gene calls are TRBV25-1 and TRBJ2-7; D perhaps matches TRBD2 (5 bases). Germline lookup yields CDR1 MGHDK and CDR2 SYGVNS. Trimming removed 1 base at V and 4 bases at J, with 11 bases between. CDR3 length: 14 amino acids. The CDR3 region has the DNA TGTGCCAGCAGTGAATCTGCAGGAGGTTACGAGCAGTACTTC. This gives the protein CASSESAGGYEQYF.

This clone has just one count. This chain connects TRBV2 to TRBJ2-7; 9 bases align to TRBD2. Per germline, CDR1 SNHLY and CDR2 FYNNEI. This CDR3 is built from 16 residues. With 8 bases clipped from V and 5 bases from J, the junction kept 16 bases outside the gene matches. The CDR3 reads CASGHLSGRNKNEQYF. The CDR3 nucleotides are TGTGCCAGCGGCCACCTTAGCGGGAGAAATAAGAACGAGCAGTACTTC.

The chain links TRBV6-4 to TRBJ2-4; D not certain. The germline V gene has CDR1 MRHNA and CDR2 SNTAGT. V was clipped by 3 bases and J by 3 bases, with 12 bases between them. CDR3 length: 15 amino acids. DNA for the CDR3: TGTGCCAGCAGTGAGAGGCTAGGCAGCAAAAACATTCAGTACTTC. Its protein is CASSERLGSKNIQYF.